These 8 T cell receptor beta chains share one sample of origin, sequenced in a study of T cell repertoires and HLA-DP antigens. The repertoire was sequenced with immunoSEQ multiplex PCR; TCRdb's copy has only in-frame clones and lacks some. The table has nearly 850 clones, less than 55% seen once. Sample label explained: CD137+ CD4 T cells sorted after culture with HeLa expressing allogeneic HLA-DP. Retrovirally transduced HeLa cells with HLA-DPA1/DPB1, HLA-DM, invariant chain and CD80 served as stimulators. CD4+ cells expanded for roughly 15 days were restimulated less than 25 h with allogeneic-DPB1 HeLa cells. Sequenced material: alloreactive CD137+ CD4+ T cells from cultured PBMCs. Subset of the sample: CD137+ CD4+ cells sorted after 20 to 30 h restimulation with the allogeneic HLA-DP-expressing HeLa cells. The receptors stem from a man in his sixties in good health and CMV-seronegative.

Here the CDR3 DNA reads TGTGCCAGCAGCTTCCGCGGCTATAATTCACCCCTCCACTTT. Translating it yields CASSFRGYNSPLHF. V usage is TRBV7-2 and J usage is TRBJ1-6; D is uncertain. V gave up 3 bases and J gave up 3 bases, with 6 bases separating them. This CDR3 has 14 residues. Germline V gene lookup returns CDR1 SGHTA and CDR2 FQGNSA.

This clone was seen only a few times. Here the CDR3 reads CASSQTSLYEQYV. For the CDR3, the DNA is TGTGCCAGCAGCCAGACTAGTCTCTACGAGCAGTACGTC. This sequence joins TRBV6-6 and TRBJ2-7; possibly TRBD2 for D (6 bases). Germline V gene sequence: CDR1 MNHNY, CDR2 SVGAGI (reference sequence). The CDR3 totals 13 residues. Trimming shortened V by 6 bases and J by 3 bases, and 12 bases separated the two germline ends.

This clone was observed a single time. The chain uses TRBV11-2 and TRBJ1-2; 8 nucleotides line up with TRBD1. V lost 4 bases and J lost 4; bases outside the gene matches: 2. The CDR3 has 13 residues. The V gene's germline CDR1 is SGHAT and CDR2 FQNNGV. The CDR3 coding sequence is TGTGCCAGCAGCTCAGACAGGGGCTATGGCTACACCTTC. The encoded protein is CASSSDRGYGYTF.

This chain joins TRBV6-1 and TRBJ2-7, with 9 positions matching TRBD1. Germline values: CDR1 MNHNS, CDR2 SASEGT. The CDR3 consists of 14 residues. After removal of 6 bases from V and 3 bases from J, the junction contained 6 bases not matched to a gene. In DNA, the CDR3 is TGTGCCAGCAGAGCGGGACAGGGCCTCTACGAGCAGTACGTC. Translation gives CASRAGQGLYEQYV.

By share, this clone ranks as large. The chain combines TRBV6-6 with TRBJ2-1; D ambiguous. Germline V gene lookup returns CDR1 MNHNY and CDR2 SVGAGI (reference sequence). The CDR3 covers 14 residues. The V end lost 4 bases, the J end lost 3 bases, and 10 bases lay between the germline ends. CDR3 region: CASSWATIYNEQFF. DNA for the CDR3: TGTGCCAGCAGTTGGGCTACAATCTACAATGAGCAGTTCTTC.

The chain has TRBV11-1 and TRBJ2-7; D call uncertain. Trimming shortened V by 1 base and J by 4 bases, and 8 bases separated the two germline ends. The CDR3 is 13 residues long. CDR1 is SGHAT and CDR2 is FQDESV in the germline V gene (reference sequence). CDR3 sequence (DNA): TGTGCCAGCAGCTTAGGGGTCGGTTACGAGCAGTACGTC. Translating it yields CASSLGVGYEQYV.

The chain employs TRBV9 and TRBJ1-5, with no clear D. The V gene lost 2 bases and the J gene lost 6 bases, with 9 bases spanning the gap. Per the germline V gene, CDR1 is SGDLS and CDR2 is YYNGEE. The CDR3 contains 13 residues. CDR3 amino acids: CASSVNGGQPQHF. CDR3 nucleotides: TGTGCCAGCAGCGTTAACGGTGGTCAGCCCCAGCATTTT. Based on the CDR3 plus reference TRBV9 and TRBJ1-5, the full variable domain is DSGVTQTPKHLITATGQRVTLRCSPRSGDLSVYWYQQSLDQGLQFLIQYYNGEERAKGNILERFSAQQFPDLHSELNLSSLELGDSALYFCASSVNGGQPQHFGDGTRLSIL.

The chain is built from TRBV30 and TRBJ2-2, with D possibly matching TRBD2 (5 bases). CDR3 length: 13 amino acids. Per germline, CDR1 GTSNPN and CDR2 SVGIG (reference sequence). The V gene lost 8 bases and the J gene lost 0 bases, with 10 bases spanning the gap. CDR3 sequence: CAGGRANTGELFF. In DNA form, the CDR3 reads TGTGCCGGTGGGCGGGCGAACACCGGGGAGCTGTTTTTT.